These 26 T cell receptor beta chains originate from one sample sequenced in a study of Graves' ophthalmopathy and Graves' hyperthyroidism. CDR3 regions of TCR beta were amplified from RNA transcripts. HTBI primers were employed in first-round RT-PCR, then a second-round multiplex PCR followed. TCRdb re-derived calls from the multiplex PCR reads in MiXCR, one entry per CDR3 protein. The sample consists of 210,000 or so distinct CDR3 sequences, around 28% of them appearing once. The sample was peripheral blood. These receptors all stem from a man aged 50-60 years with Graves' ophthalmopathy.

This clonotype was counted many times. The chain links TRBV3-1 to TRBJ1-1; 7 bases match TRBD1. Per the germline V gene, CDR1 is LGHDT and CDR2 is YNNKEL (reference sequence). V trimming: 6 bases; J trimming: 6 bases; junction bases outside the gene matches: 7. The CDR3 has 13 amino acids. The CDR3 loop reads CASRGRQGAEAFF. CDR3 nucleotide sequence: TGTGCCAGCAGGGGAAGACAGGGTGCTGAAGCTTTCTTT.

This clonotype was recorded many times. This rearrangement joins TRBV19 to TRBJ2-5; either TRBD1 or TRBD2 may supply D (5 bases each). This CDR3 has 13 residues. Germline V gene data show CDR1 as LNHDA and CDR2 as SQIVND (reference sequence). The V and J ends lost 4 bases and 5 bases respectively, with 11 bases between them. The CDR3 spells CASSKGPWETQYF. As DNA, the CDR3 is TGTGCCAGTAGTAAGGGACCTTGGGAGACCCAGTACTTC.

The chain couples TRBV6-9 to TRBJ2-4; D is possibly TRBD1 or TRBD2 (5 bases each). Per the germline V gene, CDR1 is MNHGY and CDR2 is SVAAGI. The CDR3 contains 14 residues. The V and J ends lost 0 bases and 5 bases respectively, with 8 bases between them. CDR3 in amino acids: CASSYSMGQNIQYF. CDR3 bases: TGTGCCAGCAGTTATTCGATGGGACAAAACATTCAGTACTTC.

The table lists this clonotype with many counts. This sequence joins TRBV6-1 and TRBJ2-7, with TRBD1 as a possible D gene (5 bases). The germline CDR1 and CDR2 sequences are MNHNS and SASEGT. The CDR3 totals 12 residues. The ends were cut back, 7 bases at V and 5 bases at J, with 12 bases in the middle. The CDR3, as DNA: TGTGCCAGCACCCCCCGCAGGGACGAGCAGTACTTC. Protein product: CASTPRRDEQYF.

The V gene is TRBV28, the J gene TRBJ1-1; the D gene is possibly TRBD1 (6 bases). The CDR3 length is 13 residues. Looked up from germline, CDR1 is MDHEN and CDR2 is SYDVKM. V shed 6 bases and J shed 4 bases, with 12 bases lying between them. The CDR3 DNA follows: TGTGCCAGCAGAACTACAGGGAGCACTGAAGCTTTCTTT. It codes for CASRTTGSTEAFF.

This rearrangement joins TRBV28 to TRBJ1-6; no reliable D call. The CDR3 length is 15 residues. V lost 6 bases to trimming and J lost 9 bases, with 18 bases between them. Germline CDR1 reads MDHEN; CDR2 reads SYDVKM. As DNA, the CDR3 is TGTGCCAGCAGATACCGGTCGGTCTCGAGTTCACCCCTCCACTTT. Residues: CASRYRSVSSSPLHF.

This clonotype has at least ten counts. The genes are TRBV6-2 or TRBV6-3 and TRBJ1-5; weak D call: TRBD1 (5 bases). This CDR3 is 13 amino acids long. The V gene's germline CDR1 is MNHEY and CDR2 SVGEGT. V lost 5 bases to trimming and J lost 7 bases, with 12 bases between them. The CDR3 loop reads CASSTGAGQPQHF. For the CDR3, the DNA is TGTGCCAGCAGTACCGGGGCCGGGCAGCCCCAGCATTTT.

At least ten counts were recorded for this clonotype. V and J are TRBV6-1 and TRBJ2-7; possible D gene TRBD1, 6 bases. The V and J ends lost 0 bases and 4 bases respectively, with 10 bases between them. This CDR3 contains 14 residues. CDR1 MNHNS and CDR2 SASEGT come from the germline V gene. CDR3 protein: CASSEAGTKYEQYF. DNA for the CDR3: TGTGCCAGCAGTGAAGCTGGGACAAAGTACGAGCAGTACTTC.

This clonotype has only a few counts. The chain couples TRBV12-3 or TRBV12-4 to TRBJ2-7; 8 nucleotides agree with TRBD2. This CDR3 spans 15 amino acids. V gave up 5 bases and J gave up 2 bases; unmatched junction bases: 8. This CDR3 is CASSDTSGLPYEQYF. In DNA, the CDR3 is TGTGCCAGCAGTGATACTAGCGGCCTCCCCTACGAGCAGTACTTC.

This chain links TRBV27 with TRBJ1-1; tentatively, D is TRBD1 (5 bases). Germline V gene data show CDR1 as MNHEY and CDR2 as SMNVEV (reference sequence). Trimming shortened V by 6 bases and J by 1 base, and 15 bases separated the two germline ends. The CDR3 spans 15 residues. The DNA for the CDR3 is TGTGCCAGCAGCTCCTTGGGGGGACCGAACACTGAAGCTTTCTTT. Its protein is CASSSLGGPNTEAFF.

This clonotype was seen at least ten times. The genes are TRBV28 and TRBJ2-5; TRBD1 or TRBD2 may be the D gene (6 bases each). V dropped 4 bases and J dropped 5 bases, with 17 bases sitting between them. Germline V gene lookup returns CDR1 MDHEN and CDR2 SYDVKM. This CDR3 has 15 amino acids. The CDR3 here is CASSSPWGASETQYF. The CDR3 bases are TGTGCCAGCAGTTCTCCTTGGGGGGCTAGCGAGACCCAGTACTTC.

This clonotype came up many times. The chain is built from TRBV7-3 and TRBJ2-5; 7 nucleotides line up with TRBD1. V shed 2 bases and J 0 bases; nucleotides not matched to a gene: 3. This CDR3 has 15 residues. Germline V gives CDR1 SGHTA, CDR2 FQGTGA. Here the CDR3 reads CASSLGRGYQETQYF. CDR3 DNA: TGTGCCAGCAGCTTAGGCAGGGGGTACCAAGAGACCCAGTACTTC.

The genes are TRBV12-3 or TRBV12-4 and TRBJ2-7; D could derive from TRBD1 or TRBD2 (5 bases each). V gave up 5 bases and J gave up 4 bases, with 15 bases separating them. This CDR3 is 14 amino acids long. The CDR3 nucleotides are TGTGCCAGCAGTCCGGGACGAAGAGGGTACGAGCAGTACTTC. Protein product: CASSPGRRGYEQYF.

The CDR3 region has the DNA TGTGCCTGGAGGGGGTATGAAGAAGGCGGGGAGCTGTTTTTT. Protein sequence: CAWRGYEEGGELFF. The gene calls are TRBV30 and TRBJ2-2; no definite D call. Trimming cost V 3 bases and J 7 bases, with 15 bases left between them. Germline V lookup: CDR1 GTSNPN, CDR2 SVGIG (reference sequence). The CDR3 is made up of 14 amino acids.

The chain recombines TRBV6-1 with TRBJ2-2; D gene ambiguous. V gave up 8 bases and J gave up 6 bases, with 7 bases separating them. Germline values: CDR1 MNHNS, CDR2 SASEGT. The length of the CDR3 is 11 residues. The CDR3 here is CASDLPGELFF. In DNA, the CDR3 is TGTGCCAGCGATCTCCCCGGGGAGCTGTTTTTT.

This clonotype was detected ten times or more. V usage is TRBV7-9 and J usage is TRBJ2-5; D not resolved. Germline-derived CDR1 and CDR2 are SEHNR and FQNEAQ (reference sequence). This CDR3 has 15 amino acids. The V end was cut by 1 base, the J end by 1 base, with 10 bases between. The CDR3 protein is CASSLGGRAQETQYF. The CDR3 DNA follows: TGTGCCAGCAGCTTAGGTGGGCGCGCCCAAGAGACCCAGTACTTC.

This clonotype was recorded at least ten times. This sequence joins TRBV11-2 and TRBJ1-2; D is perhaps TRBD1 (5 bases). Germline-derived CDR1 and CDR2 are SGHAT and FQNNGV. V was cut by 2 bases and J by 7 bases, with 20 bases left in between. CDR3 length: 16 residues. CDR3 residues: CASSLFHVGGMAGYTF. The CDR3, as DNA: TGTGCCAGCAGCTTATTTCACGTCGGGGGGATGGCTGGCTACACCTTC.

This chain joins TRBV28 and TRBJ2-5; no clear D gene. Trimming left V 2 bases short and J 4 bases short, with 11 bases between. The CDR3 totals 14 residues. Looked up from germline, CDR1 is MDHEN and CDR2 is SYDVKM. The CDR3 coding sequence is TGTGCCAGCAGTTTAGGTCGTTTAGGAGAGACCCAGTACTTC. Translating gives CASSLGRLGETQYF. The variable domain in full, with the rest retrieved from reference TRBV28 and TRBJ2-5, is DVKVTQSSRYLVKRTGEKVFLECVQDMDHENMFWYRQDPGLGLRLIYFSYDVKMKEKGDIPEGYSVSREKKERFSLILESASTNQTSMYLCASSLGRLGETQYFGPGTRLLVL.

The sample holds many counts of this clonotype. The chain uses TRBV9 and TRBJ2-2; TRBD1 agrees at 9 bases. The CDR3 is 15 amino acids. The junction had 8 bases not matched to a gene; V was cut back by 3 bases and J by 8 bases. CDR1 is SGDLS and CDR2 is YYNGEE in the germline V gene. Here the CDR3 reads CASSAQGAVRGELFF. CDR3 DNA: TGTGCCAGCAGCGCACAGGGGGCCGTTCGAGGGGAGCTGTTTTTT.

This clonotype was counted many times. J is TRBJ2-7 and V is TRBV20-1; the match to TRBD2 covers 9 bases. Per the germline V gene, CDR1 is DFQATT and CDR2 is SNEGSKA (reference sequence). This CDR3 is built from 13 residues. V dropped 2 bases and J dropped 4; count of bases not matched to a gene: 3. CDR3 coding DNA: TGCAGTGCTAGACTAGCGGGAAGGTACGAGCAGTACTTC. Protein product: CSARLAGRYEQYF.

The chain recombines TRBV6-1 with TRBJ1-2; D unclear. Looked up from germline, CDR1 is MNHNS and CDR2 is SASEGT. This CDR3 region has 13 residues. V was clipped by 6 bases and J by 3 bases, with 11 bases between them. Written as DNA, the CDR3 is TGTGCCAGCAGCGTGGCAACCTACTATGGCTACACCTTC. It translates to CASSVATYYGYTF.

The chain carries TRBV6-1 and TRBJ2-2, with D maybe TRBD2 (5 bases). With 7 bases removed from V and 1 base from J, the gap between germline ends came to 10 bases. The CDR3 extends over 14 amino acids. CDR1 is MNHNS and CDR2 is SASEGT in the germline V gene. In DNA, the CDR3 is TGTGCCAGCACCACCGGGGAGAACACCGGGGAGCTGTTTTTT. Translation: CASTTGENTGELFF.

At least ten counts were recorded for this clonotype. This chain connects TRBV6-1 to TRBJ2-2; 13 bases match TRBD2. Germline V lookup: CDR1 MNHNS, CDR2 SASEGT. V lost 6 bases to trimming and J lost 4 bases; unmatched junction nucleotides: 5. The CDR3 consists of 16 residues. CDR3 bases: TGTGCCAGCAGGCCCCGACTAGCGGGGGGCACCGGGGAGCTGTTTTTT. This sequence encodes CASRPRLAGGTGELFF.

This chain joins TRBV7-2 and TRBJ2-7, with TRBD2 matching over 9 bases. The CDR3 runs 16 residues. V trimming: 0 bases; J trimming: 3 bases; junction bases outside the gene matches: 6. Germline loops: CDR1 SGHTA, CDR2 FQGNSA. The CDR3 coding sequence is TGTGCCAGCAGCTTAGCAGGTAGCGGGGGAATCTACGAGCAGTACTTC. Amino acids: CASSLAGSGGIYEQYF.

The CDR3 DNA follows: TGTGCCAGCAAGCCAGGGATGAACACTGAAGCTTTCTTT. It is translated as CASKPGMNTEAFF. The chain is built from TRBV12-3 or TRBV12-4 and TRBJ1-1; a possible D gene is TRBD1 (5 bases). V was cut by 7 bases and J by 0 bases, with 9 bases left in between. This CDR3 contains 13 residues.

Many counts were recorded for this clonotype. The chain carries TRBV12-3 or TRBV12-4 and TRBJ1-1; D ambiguous. V was clipped by 6 bases and J by 10 bases, with 15 bases between them. CDR3 length: 12 amino acids. CDR3 DNA sequence: TGTGCCAGCAGCACCTCGACGGTTGGAGCTTTCTTT. Translating gives CASSTSTVGAFF.